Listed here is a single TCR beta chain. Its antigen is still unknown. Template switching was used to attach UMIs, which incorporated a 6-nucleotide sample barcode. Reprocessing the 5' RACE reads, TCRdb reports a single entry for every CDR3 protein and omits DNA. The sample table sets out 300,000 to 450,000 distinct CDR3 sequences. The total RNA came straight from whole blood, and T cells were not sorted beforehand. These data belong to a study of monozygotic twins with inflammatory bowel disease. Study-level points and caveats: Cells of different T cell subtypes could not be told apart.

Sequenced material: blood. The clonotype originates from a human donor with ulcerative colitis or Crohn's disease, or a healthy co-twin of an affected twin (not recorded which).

Here the CDR3 reads CASSFGQSTDEQYF. The V call is TRBV5-1, the J call TRBJ2-7. Germline lookup yields CDR1 SGHRS and CDR2 YFSETQ. The CDR3 spans 14 residues.